Listed below are T cell receptor beta chains from one sample, sequenced in a study of tumor-infiltrating lymphocytes in localized non-small cell lung cancer. The data were produced by immunoSEQ multiplex PCR, yet TCRdb's version contains in-frame clones alone and is incomplete. The table includes 20,000 to 30,000 clones, over 60% detected once. Sequenced: lung tumor tissue. The source is a human donor with non-small cell lung cancer. Each CDR3 is given with its conserved first and last residue. The order of the fields is J gene, V gene, D gene, clone size, CDR3 DNA, CDR3 protein. D genes are given only for firm matches. Clone size is given for some rows only: seen once, a few or many times, or a class if the clone is expanded.

J gene: TRBJ2-1
V gene: TRBV4-2
D gene: TRBD1
clone size: medium-sized
CDR3 DNA: TGTGCCAGCAGCCATGAACAGGGGGCTGGGGCCCTGCAGTTCTTC
CDR3 protein: CASSHEQGAGALQFF

J gene: TRBJ1-3
V gene: TRBV5-6
D gene: NA
clone size: NA
CDR3 DNA: TGTGCCAGCAGCCTGGACCTATCGTCTGGAAACACCATATATTTT
CDR3 protein: CASSLDLSSGNTIYF

J gene: TRBJ1-2
V gene: TRBV2
D gene: NA
clone size: medium-sized
CDR3 DNA: TGTGCCAGCAGTGTCCCCAGAGCAAATGGCTACACCTTC
CDR3 protein: CASSVPRANGYTF

J gene: TRBJ1-2
V gene: TRBV18
D gene: NA
clone size: NA
CDR3 DNA: TGTGCCAGCTCACCGGACGGGGCATCCTATGGCTACACCTTC
CDR3 protein: CASSPDGASYGYTF

J gene: TRBJ2-2
V gene: TRBV9
D gene: TRBD2
clone size: NA
CDR3 DNA: TGTGCCAGCAGCTTGAGGGCTAGCGGGTACACCGGGGAGCTGTTTTTT
CDR3 protein: CASSLRASGYTGELFF

J gene: TRBJ2-3
V gene: TRBV25-1
D gene: TRBD2
clone size: NA
CDR3 DNA: TGTGCCACCAGGACTAGCGGGGGATCAGATACGCAGTATTTT
CDR3 protein: CATRTSGGSDTQYF

J gene: TRBJ1-1
V gene: TRBV29-1
D gene: NA
clone size: NA
CDR3 DNA: TGCAGCGTTGCGATTAATGGGGGAGCTTTCTTT
CDR3 protein: CSVAINGGAFF

J gene: TRBJ2-5
V gene: TRBV9
D gene: NA
clone size: NA
CDR3 DNA: TGTGCCAGCAGCGTCGGTCAGGACCAAGAGACCCAGTACTTC
CDR3 protein: CASSVGQDQETQYF

J gene: TRBJ1-2
V gene: TRBV14
D gene: NA
clone size: NA
CDR3 DNA: TGTGCCAGCAGCCTACGACAGGCGGATGGCTACACCTTC
CDR3 protein: CASSLRQADGYTF

J gene: TRBJ2-7
V gene: TRBV11-3
D gene: NA
clone size: NA
CDR3 DNA: TGTGCCAGCAGCTTATACACAGGTGCTCCTACGCTCTACGAGCAGTACTTC
CDR3 protein: CASSLYTGAPTLYEQYF

J gene: TRBJ2-3
V gene: TRBV29-1
D gene: TRBD2
clone size: NA
CDR3 DNA: TGCAGCGTTGCGGGACTAGCGGCAGGGGATACGCAGTATTTT
CDR3 protein: CSVAGLAAGDTQYF

J gene: TRBJ1-3
V gene: TRBV19
D gene: NA
clone size: few
CDR3 DNA: TGTGCCAGTAGTCTCGGTGGGGTGTCTGGAAACACCATATATTTT
CDR3 protein: CASSLGGVSGNTIYF

J gene: TRBJ1-1
V gene: TRBV2
D gene: TRBD1
clone size: few
CDR3 DNA: TGTGCCAGCAGTAGACAGGGTCTCACTGAAGCTTTCTTT
CDR3 protein: CASSRQGLTEAFF

J gene: TRBJ2-5
V gene: TRBV7-9
D gene: NA
clone size: NA
CDR3 DNA: TGTGCCAGCAGCTTAGGGGCTAGCGACCAAGAGACCCAGTACTTC
CDR3 protein: CASSLGASDQETQYF

J gene: TRBJ2-2
V gene: TRBV7-2
D gene: TRBD2
clone size: NA
CDR3 DNA: TGTGCCAGCAGCCCGGGACTAGCGGGGTCCGGGGAGCTGTTTTTT
CDR3 protein: CASSPGLAGSGELFF

J gene: TRBJ2-5
V gene: TRBV7-3
D gene: TRBD2
clone size: NA
CDR3 DNA: TGTGCCAGCAGCTTTAGCGGGGGGCTGAAAGAGACCCAGTACTTC
CDR3 protein: CASSFSGGLKETQYF

J gene: TRBJ2-3
V gene: TRBV18
D gene: NA
clone size: NA
CDR3 DNA: TGTGCCAGCTCACCACAGGGGGACACAGATACGCAGTATTTT
CDR3 protein: CASSPQGDTDTQYF

J gene: TRBJ2-5
V gene: TRBV4-1
D gene: NA
clone size: NA
CDR3 DNA: TGCGCCAGCAGCCAAGTCCGCGGGGAGACCCAGTACTTC
CDR3 protein: CASSQVRGETQYF

J gene: TRBJ1-4
V gene: TRBV5-1
D gene: NA
clone size: few
CDR3 DNA: TGCGCCAGCAGCTTGGGGACCACAGGGTATAATGAAAAACTGTTTTTT
CDR3 protein: CASSLGTTGYNEKLFF

J gene: TRBJ1-2
V gene: TRBV4-3
D gene: NA
clone size: NA
CDR3 DNA: TGCGCCAGCAGCCAAGATTTGGGCGGCTATGGCTACACCTTC
CDR3 protein: CASSQDLGGYGYTF

J gene: TRBJ1-1
V gene: TRBV29-1
D gene: NA
clone size: NA
CDR3 DNA: TGCAGCGTTGTCCCTATCGGGGTGGGGACTGAAGCTTTCTTT
CDR3 protein: CSVVPIGVGTEAFF

J gene: TRBJ2-3
V gene: TRBV18
D gene: TRBD2
clone size: NA
CDR3 DNA: TGTGCCAGCTCACCCGGCGGGGGGGCCCTAGATACGCAGTATTTT
CDR3 protein: CASSPGGGALDTQYF

J gene: TRBJ2-7
V gene: TRBV9
D gene: TRBD2
clone size: NA
CDR3 DNA: TGTGCCAGCAGTCTTACTAGCGGCGAGTCCTACGAGCAGTACTTC
CDR3 protein: CASSLTSGESYEQYF

J gene: TRBJ1-6
V gene: TRBV11-1
D gene: NA
clone size: NA
CDR3 DNA: TGTGCCAGCAGCTCGACAGACCCATGGGGTTCACCCCTCCACTTT
CDR3 protein: CASSSTDPWGSPLHF

J gene: TRBJ1-2
V gene: TRBV7-8
D gene: TRBD1
clone size: NA
CDR3 DNA: TGTGCCAGCAGCAAGAGACAGGGCCTCTATGGCTACACCTTC
CDR3 protein: CASSKRQGLYGYTF

J gene: TRBJ1-1
V gene: TRBV11-2
D gene: TRBD1
clone size: NA
CDR3 DNA: TGTGCCAGCAGCTTGACAGGGATGAACACTGAAGCTTTCTTT
CDR3 protein: CASSLTGMNTEAFF

J gene: TRBJ2-2
V gene: TRBV13
D gene: NA
clone size: NA
CDR3 DNA: TGTGCCAGCAGCTTAGGAGGGGGGCCCGGGGAGCTGTTTTTT
CDR3 protein: CASSLGGGPGELFF

J gene: TRBJ2-1
V gene: TRBV18
D gene: TRBD1
clone size: NA
CDR3 DNA: TGTGCCAGCTCACCGGGGACAGGGGGTATCATACGAGGCAATGAGCAGTTCTTC
CDR3 protein: CASSPGTGGIIRGNEQFF

J gene: TRBJ2-1
V gene: TRBV25-1
D gene: NA
clone size: NA
CDR3 DNA: TGTGCCAGCAAAGGGGGGGAATACAATGAGCAGTTCTTC
CDR3 protein: CASKGGEYNEQFF

J gene: TRBJ1-5
V gene: TRBV11-3
D gene: NA
clone size: once
CDR3 DNA: TGTGCCAGCAGCCCGGATGCAAATCAGCCCCAGCATTTT
CDR3 protein: CASSPDANQPQHF

J gene: TRBJ2-2
V gene: TRBV15
D gene: NA
clone size: NA
CDR3 DNA: TGTGCCACCAGCAGAGATCCCAGTACCGGGGAGCTGTTTTTT
CDR3 protein: CATSRDPSTGELFF

J gene: TRBJ1-6
V gene: TRBV9
D gene: TRBD1
clone size: NA
CDR3 DNA: TGTGCCAGCAGCGTAGGGACCACAGGGGATTCACCCCTCCACTTT
CDR3 protein: CASSVGTTGDSPLHF

J gene: TRBJ1-4
V gene: TRBV6-6
D gene: NA
clone size: NA
CDR3 DNA: TGTGCCAGCAGTCCATACGGGGGGTCGGGTAATGAAAAACTGTTTTTT
CDR3 protein: CASSPYGGSGNEKLFF

J gene: TRBJ2-3
V gene: TRBV6-5
D gene: TRBD2
clone size: medium-sized
CDR3 DNA: TGTGCCAGCAGTTACACGGCGGGGGATCGAGATACGCAGTATTTT
CDR3 protein: CASSYTAGDRDTQYF

J gene: TRBJ2-2
V gene: TRBV19
D gene: NA
clone size: NA
CDR3 DNA: TGTGCCAGTAGTATAGAAGGAACTTTCACCGGGGAGCTGTTTTTT
CDR3 protein: CASSIEGTFTGELFF

J gene: TRBJ2-7
V gene: TRBV29-1
D gene: NA
clone size: NA
CDR3 DNA: TGCAGCGTTGAATTGGCTCCCTACGAGCAGTACTTC
CDR3 protein: CSVELAPYEQYF

J gene: TRBJ2-7
V gene: TRBV20-1
D gene: NA
clone size: few
CDR3 DNA: TGCAGCGCTAGGGCAGACTACGAGCAGTACTTC
CDR3 protein: CSARADYEQYF

J gene: TRBJ2-7
V gene: TRBV2
D gene: TRBD2
clone size: few
CDR3 DNA: TGTGCCAGCAGGGGGCATGGAGGGAGGGAACACGAGCAGTACTTC
CDR3 protein: CASRGHGGREHEQYF

J gene: TRBJ2-2
V gene: TRBV4-1
D gene: TRBD2
clone size: large
CDR3 DNA: TGCGCCAGCAGCCACTTTTTCGGGGGGGGTACCGGGGAGCTGTTTTTT
CDR3 protein: CASSHFFGGGTGELFF

J gene: TRBJ1-6
V gene: TRBV5-6
D gene: TRBD1
clone size: NA
CDR3 DNA: TGTGCCAGCAGCTACAGACAGGGGGACCGTACACCCCTCCACTTT
CDR3 protein: CASSYRQGDRTPLHF

J gene: TRBJ2-1
V gene: TRBV29-1
D gene: TRBD1
clone size: NA
CDR3 DNA: TGCAGCGTTCGGGACAGGGGGAGTGAGAATGAGCAGTTCTTC
CDR3 protein: CSVRDRGSENEQFF

J gene: TRBJ2-2
V gene: TRBV19
D gene: NA
clone size: NA
CDR3 DNA: TGTGCCACCCGGTCGAGGGCGGATTATGGCACCGGGGAGCTGTTTTTT
CDR3 protein: CATRSRADYGTGELFF